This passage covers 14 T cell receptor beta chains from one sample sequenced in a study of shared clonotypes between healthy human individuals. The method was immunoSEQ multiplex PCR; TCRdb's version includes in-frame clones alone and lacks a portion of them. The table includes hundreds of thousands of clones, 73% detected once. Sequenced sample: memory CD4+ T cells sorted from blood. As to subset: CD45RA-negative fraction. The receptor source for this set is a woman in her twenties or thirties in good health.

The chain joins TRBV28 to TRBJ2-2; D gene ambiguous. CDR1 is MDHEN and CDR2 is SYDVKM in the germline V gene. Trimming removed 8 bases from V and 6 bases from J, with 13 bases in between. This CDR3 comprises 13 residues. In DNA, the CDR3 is TGTGCCAGCGTCCTCTCCGGAGCCGGGGAGCTGTTTTTT. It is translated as CASVLSGAGELFF.

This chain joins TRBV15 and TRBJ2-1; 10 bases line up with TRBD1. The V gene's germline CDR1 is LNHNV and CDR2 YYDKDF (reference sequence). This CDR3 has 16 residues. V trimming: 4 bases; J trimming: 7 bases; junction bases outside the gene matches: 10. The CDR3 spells CATSIRTGGVVNEQFF. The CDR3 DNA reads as TGTGCCACCAGCATAAGGACAGGGGGAGTAGTGAATGAGCAGTTCTTC.

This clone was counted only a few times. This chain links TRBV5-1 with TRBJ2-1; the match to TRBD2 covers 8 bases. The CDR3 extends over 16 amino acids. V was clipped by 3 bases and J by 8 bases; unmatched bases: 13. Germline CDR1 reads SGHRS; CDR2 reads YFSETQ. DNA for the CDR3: TGCGCCAGCAGCTCCTCAGCGGGAGCGTACACGGATGAGCAGTTCTTC. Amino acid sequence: CASSSSAGAYTDEQFF.

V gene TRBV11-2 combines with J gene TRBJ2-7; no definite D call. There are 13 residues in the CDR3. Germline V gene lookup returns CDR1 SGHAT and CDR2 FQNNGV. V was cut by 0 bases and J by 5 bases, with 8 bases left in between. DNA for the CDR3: TGTGCCAGCAGCTTAGACGGTCCGAACGAGCAGTACTTC. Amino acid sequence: CASSLDGPNEQYF. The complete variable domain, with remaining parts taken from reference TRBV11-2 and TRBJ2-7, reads EAGVAQSPRYKIIEKRQSVAFWCNPISGHATLYWYQQILGQGPKLLIQFQNNGVVDDSQLPKDRFSAERLKGVDSTLKIQPAKLEDSAVYLCASSLDGPNEQYFGPGTRLTVT.

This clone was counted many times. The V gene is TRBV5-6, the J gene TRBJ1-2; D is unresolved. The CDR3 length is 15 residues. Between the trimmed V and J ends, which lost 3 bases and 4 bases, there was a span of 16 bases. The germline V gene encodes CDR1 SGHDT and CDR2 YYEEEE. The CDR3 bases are TGTGCCAGCAGCTCGCGGGGAACGGGAGTCTATGGCTACACCTTC. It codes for CASSSRGTGVYGYTF. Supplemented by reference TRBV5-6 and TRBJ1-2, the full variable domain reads DAGVTQSPTHLIKTRGQQVTLRCSPKSGHDTVSWYQQALGQGPQFIFQYYEEEERQRGNFPDRFSGHQFPNYSSELNVNALLLGDSALYLCASSSRGTGVYGYTFGSGTRLTVV.

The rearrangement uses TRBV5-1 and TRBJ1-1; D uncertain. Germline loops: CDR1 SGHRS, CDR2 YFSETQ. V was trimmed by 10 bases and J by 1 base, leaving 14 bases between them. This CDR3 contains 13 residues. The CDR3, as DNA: TGCGCCGGCCGGGTAGATTCGAACACTGAAGCTTTCTTT. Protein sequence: CAGRVDSNTEAFF.

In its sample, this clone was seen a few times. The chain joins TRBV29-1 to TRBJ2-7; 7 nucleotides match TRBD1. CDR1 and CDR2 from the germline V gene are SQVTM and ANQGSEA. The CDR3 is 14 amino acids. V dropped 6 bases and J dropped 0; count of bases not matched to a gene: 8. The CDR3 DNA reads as TGCAGCGTCGCAACGGACAGGTTCTCCTACGAGCAGTACTTC. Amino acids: CSVATDRFSYEQYF.

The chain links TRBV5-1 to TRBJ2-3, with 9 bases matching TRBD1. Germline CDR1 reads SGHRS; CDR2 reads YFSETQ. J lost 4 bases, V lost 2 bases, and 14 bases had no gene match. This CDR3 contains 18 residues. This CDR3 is CASSLNTGTGWGADTQYF. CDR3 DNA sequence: TGCGCCAGCAGCTTAAACACTGGGACAGGGTGGGGTGCAGATACGCAGTATTTT.

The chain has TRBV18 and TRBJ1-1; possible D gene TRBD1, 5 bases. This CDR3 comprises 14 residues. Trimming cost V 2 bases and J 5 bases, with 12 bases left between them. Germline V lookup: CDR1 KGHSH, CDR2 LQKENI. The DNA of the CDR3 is TGTGCCAGCTCACCAGACGGGGGTAAAACTGAAGCTTTCTTT. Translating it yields CASSPDGGKTEAFF.

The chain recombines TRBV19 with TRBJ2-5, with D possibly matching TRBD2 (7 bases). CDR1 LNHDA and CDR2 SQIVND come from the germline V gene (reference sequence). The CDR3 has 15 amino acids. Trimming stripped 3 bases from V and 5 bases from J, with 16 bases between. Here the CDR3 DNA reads TGTGCCAGTAGTATCCGGGGGGCGGACTGGGAGACCCAGTACTTC. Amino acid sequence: CASSIRGADWETQYF.

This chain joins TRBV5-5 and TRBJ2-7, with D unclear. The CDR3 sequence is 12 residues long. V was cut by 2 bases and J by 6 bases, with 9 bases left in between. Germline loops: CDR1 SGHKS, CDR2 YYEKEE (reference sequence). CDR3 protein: CASSLRDGEQYF. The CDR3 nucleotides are TGTGCCAGCAGCTTAAGGGATGGCGAGCAGTACTTC.

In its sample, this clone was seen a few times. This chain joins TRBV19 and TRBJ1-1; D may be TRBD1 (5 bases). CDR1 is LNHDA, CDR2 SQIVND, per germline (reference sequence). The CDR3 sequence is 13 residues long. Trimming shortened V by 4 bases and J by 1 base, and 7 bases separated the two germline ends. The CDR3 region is CASSRTTNTEAFF. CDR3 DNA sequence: TGTGCCAGTAGTAGGACAACGAACACTGAAGCTTTCTTT.

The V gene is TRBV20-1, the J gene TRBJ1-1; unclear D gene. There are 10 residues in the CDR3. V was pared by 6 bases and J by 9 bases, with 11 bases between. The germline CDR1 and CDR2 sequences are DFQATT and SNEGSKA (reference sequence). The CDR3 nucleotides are TGCAGTGCAACCCAGAGGCAAGCTTTCTTT. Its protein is CSATQRQAFF.

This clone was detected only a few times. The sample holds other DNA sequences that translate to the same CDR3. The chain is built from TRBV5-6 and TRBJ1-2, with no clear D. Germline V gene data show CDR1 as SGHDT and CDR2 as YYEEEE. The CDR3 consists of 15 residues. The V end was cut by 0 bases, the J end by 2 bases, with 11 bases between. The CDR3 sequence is CASSLVGSSNYGYTF. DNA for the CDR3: TGTGCCAGCAGCTTGGTCGGCAGTTCAAACTATGGCTACACCTTC.